These 32 T cell receptor beta chains originate from one sample sequenced in a study of blood T cell repertoires in COVID-19. Sequencing used immunoSEQ multiplex PCR; TCRdb keeps in-frame clones, though not all of them. The sample lists over 90,000 clones, approximately 89% seen once, with 15% to 20% in the top ten. The sample was peripheral blood. Receptors originate from a human donor in a cohort sampled during active COVID-19.

This clone was seen only once. The J gene is TRBJ1-1, the V gene TRBV27, with 7 bases fitting TRBD1. The CDR3 consists of 13 residues. The junction had 4 bases not matched to a gene; V was cut back by 5 bases and J by 4 bases. Germline loops: CDR1 MNHEY, CDR2 SMNVEV (reference sequence). The DNA of the CDR3 is TGTGCCAGCAGTCTACCAGGGGGCACTGAAGCTTTCTTT. Translating it yields CASSLPGGTEAFF.

The rearrangement links TRBV18 to TRBJ1-4; weak D call: TRBD1 (5 bases). Between the trimmed V and J ends, which lost 4 bases and 6 bases, there was a span of 12 bases. The CDR3 sequence is 14 residues long. Germline V gives CDR1 KGHSH, CDR2 LQKENI. CDR3 sequence: CASSHPGMDEKLFF. CDR3 sequence (DNA): TGTGCCAGCTCACATCCAGGGATGGATGAAAAACTGTTTTTT.

The chain carries TRBV9 and TRBJ2-3, with 12 bases identical to TRBD2. With 3 bases clipped from V and 4 bases from J, the junction kept 12 bases outside the gene matches. CDR3 length: 18 residues. CDR1 and CDR2 (germline): SGDLS, YYNGEE. CDR3 sequence reads: CASSGDPKLAGGADTQYF. CDR3 bases: TGTGCCAGCAGCGGAGACCCTAAACTAGCGGGGGGAGCAGATACGCAGTATTTT.

The V and J genes are TRBV2 and TRBJ2-1; 8 nucleotides line up with TRBD1. Germline-derived CDR1 and CDR2 are SNHLY and FYNNEI. The J segment lost 7 bases and the V segment lost 4 bases, leaving 0 bases of the junction unmatched. This CDR3 has 12 residues. The CDR3 region has the DNA TGTGCCAGCAGTGGACAGGGGAATGAGCAGTTCTTC. Its protein is CASSGQGNEQFF. Combining the CDR3 with reference TRBV2 and TRBJ2-1 gives the whole variable domain EPEVTQTPSHQVTQMGQEVILRCVPISNHLYFYWYRQILGQKVEFLVSFYNNEISEKSEIFDDQFSVERPDGSNFTLKIRSTKLEDSAMYFCASSGQGNEQFFGPGTRLTVL.

V and J are TRBV15 and TRBJ2-4; tentative D call: TRBD1 (6 bases). Germline values: CDR1 LNHNV, CDR2 YYDKDF (reference sequence). The V gene lost 1 base and the J gene lost 16 bases, with 14 bases spanning the gap. The CDR3 is made up of 12 amino acids. This CDR3 reads CATSRGYRVLYF. The CDR3 bases are TGTGCCACCAGCAGAGGTTACAGGGTTCTCTACTTC.

CDR3 DNA sequence: TGTGCCAGCAGTCCCCGCGGGATGACAGATACGCAGTATTTT. It encodes CASSPRGMTDTQYF. The V call is TRBV6-5, the J call TRBJ2-3; D perhaps matches TRBD2 (6 bases). The CDR3 length is 14 residues. V was shortened by 5 bases and J by 3 bases, with 12 bases between the two germline ends. Germline V gene sequence: CDR1 MNHEY, CDR2 SVGAGI.

The J gene is TRBJ1-6, the V gene TRBV28; D unclear. The germline V and J ends were trimmed by 8 bases and 8 bases, with 13 bases remaining between them. The CDR3 length is 13 residues. The germline V gene encodes CDR1 MDHEN and CDR2 SYDVKM. The DNA for the CDR3 is TGTGCCAGCTCTCGGGAGGGTGATTCACCCCTCCACTTT. It encodes CASSREGDSPLHF.

The CDR3 is CASSLPFRTGSPGELFF. The DNA of the CDR3 is TGTGCCAGCAGCTTACCCTTCCGGACAGGGAGCCCCGGGGAGCTGTTTTTT. This chain joins TRBV7-9 and TRBJ2-2; 8 positions match TRBD1. CDR3 length: 17 residues. V lost 2 bases, J lost 6 bases, and 11 bases stayed unmatched. From germline, CDR1 is SEHNR and CDR2 FQNEAQ (reference sequence).

V gene TRBV29-1 combines with J gene TRBJ2-5; the D gene is possibly TRBD2 (7 bases). This CDR3 is 15 amino acids long. V gave up 0 bases and J gave up 5 bases, with 16 bases separating them. Germline loops: CDR1 SQVTM, CDR2 ANQGSEA. The CDR3 sequence is CSVEEGGGRGETQYF. The CDR3 DNA follows: TGCAGCGTTGAAGAAGGGGGAGGGCGTGGGGAGACCCAGTACTTC.

This sequence joins TRBV4-1 and TRBJ1-5; D is possibly TRBD1 (6 bases). The CDR3 totals 15 residues. Germline assignment: CDR1 MGHRA and CDR2 YSYEKL. The V gene lost 0 bases and the J gene lost 9 bases, with 15 bases spanning the gap. The CDR3 coding sequence is TGCGCCAGCAGCCAAGAAGACAGGCCTGGCTGGCCCCAGCATTTT. Translating it yields CASSQEDRPGWPQHF.

The chain recombines TRBV27 with TRBJ2-1; the D gene is possibly TRBD2 (5 bases). The CDR3 is 13 amino acids. Looked up from germline, CDR1 is MNHEY and CDR2 is SMNVEV (reference sequence). The ends were cut back, 2 bases at V and 9 bases at J, with 11 bases in the middle. The CDR3 DNA reads as TGTGCCAGCAGTTTAGTGGCCCGGGGTGAGCAGTTCTTC. The encoded protein is CASSLVARGEQFF.

This clone was observed a single time. The chain carries TRBV27 and TRBJ1-2; TRBD1 is a possible D gene (5 bases). CDR3 size: 13 residues. V lost 5 bases and J lost 4, with 11 bases in between. The V gene's germline CDR1 is MNHEY and CDR2 SMNVEV (reference sequence). The CDR3 region has the DNA TGTGCCAGCAGTCCGACAGCTTCCTATGGCTACACCTTC. It is translated as CASSPTASYGYTF.

The chain recombines TRBV5-1 with TRBJ1-1; unclear D gene. In germline, CDR1 is SGHRS, CDR2 YFSETQ. This CDR3 region has 15 residues. Trimming shortened V by 1 base and J by 1 base, and 11 bases separated the two germline ends. Here the CDR3 reads CASSLNGPPNTEAFF. The CDR3 DNA is TGCGCCAGCAGCTTGAATGGCCCCCCGAACACTGAAGCTTTCTTT.

This clone was seen a few times. This chain joins TRBV5-1 and TRBJ1-6; TRBD1 matches at 7 bases. J lost 9 bases, V lost 0 bases, and 3 bases had no gene match. The CDR3 runs to 14 residues. Per the germline V gene, CDR1 is SGHRS and CDR2 is YFSETQ. The CDR3 loop is CASSLGQGLSPLHF. CDR3 DNA: TGCGCCAGCAGCTTGGGACAGGGACTTTCACCCCTCCACTTT.

The chain joins TRBV9 to TRBJ2-1, with TRBD1 matching 9 bases. Germline V lookup: CDR1 SGDLS, CDR2 YYNGEE. V was clipped by 4 bases and J by 6 bases; unmatched bases: 8. CDR3 length: 15 amino acids. The CDR3 here is CASSPRTGEGNEQFF. The CDR3 DNA is TGTGCCAGCAGCCCTCGGACAGGGGAAGGCAATGAGCAGTTCTTC.

This clone has a single count. J is TRBJ2-3 and V is TRBV6-5, with TRBD2 identical over 9 bases. Germline values: CDR1 MNHEY, CDR2 SVGAGI. J gave up 2 bases and V 7 bases, and 7 bases lay outside the gene matches. This CDR3 region has 15 residues. CDR3 coding DNA: TGTGCCAGCACCGCATTAGCGGGGGCCACAGATACGCAGTATTTT. Translated, it gives CASTALAGATDTQYF.

The chain has TRBV27 and TRBJ2-3; 8 bases map to TRBD1. Trimming took 8 bases from V and 8 from J; bases not matched to a gene: 9. The CDR3 spans 13 residues. Per germline, CDR1 MNHEY and CDR2 SMNVEV (reference sequence). The CDR3 DNA reads TGTGCCAGCCTTGCCGGACAGGGCGGTACGCAGTATTTT. Its protein product is CASLAGQGGTQYF.

The chain carries TRBV7-6 and TRBJ2-5; D perhaps matches TRBD1 (6 bases). Trimming shortened V by 4 bases and J by 6 bases, and 12 bases separated the two germline ends. The CDR3 totals 13 residues. Germline assignment: CDR1 SGHVS and CDR2 FNYEAQ. The CDR3 DNA is TGTGCCAGCAGCTCCTCGGACAGAAAGACCCAGTACTTC. Translating it yields CASSSSDRKTQYF.

The genes are TRBV6-2 or TRBV6-3 and TRBJ2-4; 7 bases align to TRBD2. Germline V lookup: CDR1 MNHEY, CDR2 SVGEGT. The CDR3 sequence is 19 residues long. V lost 0 bases and J lost 5; bases outside the gene matches: 16. The CDR3 DNA reads as TGTGCCAGCAGTTACTCTGATCGTGGTGGCGGGAGAGGTCAAAACATTCAGTACTTC. Translating it yields CASSYSDRGGGRGQNIQYF.

CDR3 nucleotide sequence: TGTGCCAGCAGTTTGGGAGCCGGCTACGAGCAGTACTTC. Protein product: CASSLGAGYEQYF. V gene TRBV12-3 or TRBV12-4 combines with J gene TRBJ2-7, with D possibly TRBD2 on 5 matching bases. The CDR3 extends over 13 amino acids. Trimming stripped 3 bases from V and 3 bases from J, with 9 bases between.

V is TRBV28 and J is TRBJ2-7; D not resolved. Germline loops: CDR1 MDHEN, CDR2 SYDVKM. The CDR3 loop spans 12 amino acids. The V gene lost 6 bases and the J gene lost 6 bases, with 12 bases spanning the gap. The CDR3 DNA reads as TGTGCCAGCAGCACCCCTACGTCCGAGCAGTACTTC. It specifies CASSTPTSEQYF.

The chain has TRBV24-1 and TRBJ1-1, with D perhaps matching TRBD1 (5 bases). Trimming shortened V by 6 bases and J by 4 bases, and 11 bases separated the two germline ends. From germline, CDR1 is KGHDR and CDR2 SFDVKD. The length of the CDR3 is 13 residues. The CDR3 DNA reads TGTGCCACCAGTCGTGGGGGGTCCACTGAAGCTTTCTTT. This translates into CATSRGGSTEAFF.

The gene calls are TRBV4-1 and TRBJ1-5; 8 bases agree with TRBD1. In germline, CDR1 is MGHRA, CDR2 YSYEKL. The CDR3 has 15 residues. The V segment lost 1 base and the J segment 7 bases; nucleotides outside the gene matches: 6. CDR3 residues: CASSQAQGARQPQHF. The DNA of the CDR3 is TGCGCCAGCAGCCAAGCCCAGGGGGCCCGGCAGCCCCAGCATTTT.

DNA for the CDR3: TGTGCCATCAGTGAGCCGGGGGGCCTTACTCAGCCCCAGCATTTT. The encoded protein is CAISEPGGLTQPQHF. The chain employs TRBV10-3 and TRBJ1-5, with a possible D match to TRBD1 (6 bases). Between the trimmed V and J ends, which lost 2 bases and 6 bases, there was a span of 14 bases. Germline CDR1 and CDR2: ENHRY and SYGVKD. The CDR3 contains 15 residues.

This chain connects TRBV9 to TRBJ2-3; tentatively, D is TRBD1 (5 bases). This CDR3 contains 14 residues. The germline gives CDR1 SGDLS, CDR2 YYNGEE. Trimming took off 0 bases at V and 6 bases at J, with 11 bases between the two ends. DNA of the CDR3: TGTGCCAGCAGCGTAGATCAGGGTCGTGATACGCAGTATTTT. As protein: CASSVDQGRDTQYF.

This clone appeared a single time. V is TRBV30 and J is TRBJ1-2; 8 bases are shared with TRBD1. CDR1 and CDR2 from the germline V gene are GTSNPN and SVGIG (reference sequence). The J segment lost 8 bases and the V segment lost 4 bases, leaving 9 bases of the junction unmatched. The CDR3 contains 13 residues. The CDR3 loop is CAWMRDRPLGYTF. CDR3 bases: TGTGCCTGGATGCGGGACAGGCCCTTGGGCTACACCTTC.

This chain connects TRBV7-9 to TRBJ2-1; weak D call: TRBD2 (5 bases). Trimming left V 0 bases short and J 5 bases short, with 17 bases between. The CDR3 has 17 residues. Germline lookup yields CDR1 SEHNR and CDR2 FQNEAQ (reference sequence). In DNA, the CDR3 is TGTGCCAGCAGCTTAGCCCGACTCATGACTATGGACAATGAGCAGTTCTTC. Translating gives CASSLARLMTMDNEQFF. Drawing the rest from reference TRBV7-9 and TRBJ2-1, the complete variable domain is DTGVSQNPRHKITKRGQNVTFRCDPISEHNRLYWYRQTLGQGPEFLTYFQNEAQLEKSRLLSDRFSAERPKGSFSTLEIQRTEQGDSAMYLCASSLARLMTMDNEQFFGPGTRLTVL.

A single count supports this clone. Written as DNA, the CDR3 is TGTGCCAGCTCAGTTGCACAGGGGACAGAGACCCAGTACTTC. This translates into CASSVAQGTETQYF. V is TRBV18 and J is TRBJ2-5, with 7 nucleotides matching TRBD1. Trimming cost V 5 bases and J 4 bases; bases outside gene matches: 7. The germline V gene encodes CDR1 KGHSH and CDR2 LQKENI. The CDR3 spans 14 residues.

The V gene is TRBV4-3, the J gene TRBJ2-7; 7 positions match TRBD2. Per the germline V gene, CDR1 is LGHNA and CDR2 is YSLEER. The CDR3 runs to 16 residues. The V segment lost 0 bases and the J segment 2 bases; nucleotides outside the gene matches: 7. Here the CDR3 reads CASSQDPGGGTYEQYF. Here the CDR3 DNA reads TGCGCCAGCAGCCAAGATCCCGGGGGAGGGACCTACGAGCAGTACTTC.

This clone was recorded a few times. The chain couples TRBV10-2 to TRBJ2-1; the match to TRBD2 covers 13 bases. Trimming cost V 7 bases and J 9 bases; bases outside gene matches: 12. Germline V gene data show CDR1 as WSHSY and CDR2 as SAAADI. This CDR3 spans 16 amino acids. CDR3 in amino acids: CASTPAGTSGVGEQFF. Written as DNA, the CDR3 is TGCGCCAGCACCCCCGCCGGGACTAGCGGGGTTGGTGAGCAGTTCTTC.

V usage is TRBV28 and J usage is TRBJ2-1; 10 bases are a match to TRBD1. This CDR3 has 14 residues. Germline V gene data show CDR1 as MDHEN and CDR2 as SYDVKM. The junction had 11 bases not matched to a gene; V was cut back by 10 bases and J by 8 bases. CDR3 nucleotide sequence: TGTGCCATACTCGGGACAGGGGTTTCTGATGAGCAGTTCTTC. It specifies CAILGTGVSDEQFF.

This rearrangement joins TRBV10-3 to TRBJ2-7; the match to TRBD2 covers 11 bases. The ends lost 3 bases at V and 3 bases at J; junction bases unmatched: 7. The germline gives CDR1 ENHRY, CDR2 SYGVKD. This CDR3 has 16 residues. In DNA, the CDR3 is TGTGCCATCAGTGATGGCCTAGCGGGGGGCCGCTACGAGCAGTACTTC. It encodes CAISDGLAGGRYEQYF.